The 15 T cell receptor beta chains below were found in one sample sequenced in a study of blood T cell repertoires in COVID-19. Clones were read by immunoSEQ multiplex PCR, and TCRdb kept only the in-frame ones, dropping some. This repertoire shows some 120,000 clones, more than 65% found once; its top ten account for roughly 2.2%. Sequencing used peripheral blood. The source of these receptors is a woman in her seventies with acute or convalescent COVID-19.

A remark on this clone: Other DNA sequences in this sample translate to the same CDR3. V gene TRBV15 combines with J gene TRBJ2-7, with D maybe TRBD1 (6 bases). Germline CDR1 and CDR2: LNHNV and YYDKDF (reference sequence). The germline V and J ends were trimmed by 0 bases and 4 bases, with 7 bases remaining between them. The length of the CDR3 is 13 residues. CDR3 DNA: TGTGCCACCAGCAGAGACAGGGGTTACGAGCAGTACTTC. Its protein product is CATSRDRGYEQYF.

The table lists this clone with a count of one. The chain uses TRBV6-6 and TRBJ2-5; no firm D call. V was trimmed by 2 bases and J by 2 bases, leaving 3 bases between them. The CDR3 is made up of 12 amino acids. Germline CDR1 and CDR2: MNHNY and SVGAGI (reference sequence). The CDR3 nucleotides are TGTGCCAGCAGTTACGTACAAGAGACCCAGTACTTC. It specifies CASSYVQETQYF.

The chain is built from TRBV2 and TRBJ2-3, with a weak D call TRBD1 (5 bases). The CDR3 loop spans 13 amino acids. Trimming left V 4 bases short and J 8 bases short, with 13 bases between. Germline V lookup: CDR1 SNHLY, CDR2 FYNNEI. CDR3 nucleotides: TGTGCCAGCAGTGTGTCAGGGCATGGTACGCAGTATTTT. Amino acids: CASSVSGHGTQYF.

This clone is judged medium-sized (0.01 to 0.1%). This chain uses TRBV28 with TRBJ2-3; the match to TRBD2 covers 8 bases. This CDR3 comprises 16 residues. Germline CDR1 and CDR2: MDHEN and SYDVKM. V shed 7 bases and J 4 bases; nucleotides not matched to a gene: 13. The CDR3, as DNA: TGTGCCAGCAACCCTCGGACCGGGAGGGGCCCAGATACGCAGTATTTT. It translates to CASNPRTGRGPDTQYF.

The V call is TRBV11-3, the J call TRBJ2-2; tentative D call: TRBD2 (6 bases). The germline V gene has CDR1 SGHNT and CDR2 YENEEA. The V and J ends lost 5 bases and 3 bases respectively, with 13 bases between them. The CDR3 consists of 15 residues. The CDR3 region is CASSISGSHTGELFF. CDR3 DNA sequence: TGTGCCAGCAGCATTAGCGGAAGTCACACCGGGGAGCTGTTTTTT.

V usage is TRBV5-1 and J usage is TRBJ2-7; D might be TRBD1 (6 bases). Trimming stripped 0 bases from V and 8 bases from J, with 15 bases between. In germline, CDR1 is SGHRS, CDR2 YFSETQ. The CDR3 runs 14 residues. CDR3 bases: TGCGCCAGCAGCTTGGAGGGGAGACAGGCCAAGCAGTACTTC. Encoded protein: CASSLEGRQAKQYF. Variable domain in full (rest from reference TRBV5-1 and TRBJ2-7): KAGVTQTPRYLIKTRGQQVTLSCSPISGHRSVSWYQQTPGQGLQFLFEYFSETQRNKGNFPGRFSGRQFSNSRSEMNVSTLELGDSALYLCASSLEGRQAKQYFGPGTRLTVT.

This chain links TRBV24-1 with TRBJ2-5; D is perhaps TRBD1 (5 bases). The CDR3 has 11 amino acids. Looked up from germline, CDR1 is KGHDR and CDR2 is SFDVKD. V was cut by 9 bases and J by 5 bases, with 9 bases left in between. The CDR3 is CATGYRETQYF. Here the CDR3 DNA reads TGTGCCACCGGCTACAGGGAGACCCAGTACTTC.

The rearrangement joins TRBV19 to TRBJ1-3, with TRBD1 as a possible D gene (5 bases). CDR1 is LNHDA, CDR2 SQIVND, per germline (reference sequence). Trimming removed 4 bases at V and 0 bases at J, with 7 bases between. The CDR3 runs 14 residues. The CDR3 is CASSTDNSGNTIYF. The CDR3 nucleotides are TGTGCCAGTAGTACGGACAACTCTGGAAACACCATATATTTT.

The table lists this clone with a few counts. This chain uses TRBV27 with TRBJ2-7; D may be TRBD1 (5 bases). The V end was cut by 1 base, the J end by 2 bases, with 12 bases between. CDR3 length: 15 amino acids. CDR1 is MNHEY, CDR2 SMNVEV, per germline (reference sequence). The CDR3 spells CASSLLQGSPYEQYF. The CDR3 DNA is TGTGCCAGCAGTTTATTGCAGGGTAGTCCCTACGAGCAGTACTTC.

The gene calls are TRBV7-6 and TRBJ1-5; TRBD1 aligns across 10 bases. Germline CDR1 reads SGHVS; CDR2 reads FNYEAQ. CDR3 length: 17 amino acids. Trimming took 4 bases from V and 0 from J; bases not matched to a gene: 6. CDR3 protein: CASSSLGQGVSNQPQHF. CDR3 coding DNA: TGTGCCAGCAGCTCGCTTGGACAGGGGGTTAGCAATCAGCCCCAGCATTTT. The full variable domain, with the rest looked up from reference TRBV7-6 and TRBJ1-5, is GAGVSQSPRYKVTKRGQDVALRCDPISGHVSLYWYRQALGQGPEFLTYFNYEAQQDKSGLPNDRFSAERPEGSISTLTIQRTEQRDSAMYRCASSSLGQGVSNQPQHFGDGTRLSIL.

The V and J genes are TRBV3-1 (or the pseudogene TRBV3-2) and TRBJ1-2, with D possibly TRBD1 on 6 matching bases. Germline V gives CDR1 LGHDT, CDR2 YNNKEL (reference sequence). The CDR3 loop spans 14 amino acids. V was shortened by 2 bases and J by 8 bases, with 15 bases between the two germline ends. The CDR3: CASSQPAGASGYTF. In DNA, the CDR3 is TGTGCCAGCAGCCAACCCGCGGGGGCATCCGGCTACACCTTC.

V usage is TRBV15 and J usage is TRBJ2-7; D possibly corresponds to TRBD1 (6 bases). This CDR3 has 14 amino acids. Trimming took off 0 bases at V and 4 bases at J, with 10 bases between the two ends. From germline, CDR1 is LNHNV and CDR2 YYDKDF (reference sequence). CDR3 residues: CATSREDRAYEQYF. CDR3 bases: TGTGCCACCAGCAGAGAGGACAGAGCGTACGAGCAGTACTTC.

The rearrangement links TRBV28 to TRBJ2-1; a possible D gene is TRBD1 (5 bases). The CDR3 contains 12 residues. Deletions cut 6 bases from V and 7 bases from J, with 10 bases between. CDR1 MDHEN and CDR2 SYDVKM come from the germline V gene. This CDR3 reads CASRSPGNEQFF. As DNA, the CDR3 is TGTGCCAGCAGAAGCCCAGGGAATGAGCAGTTCTTC.

J is TRBJ1-5 and V is TRBV7-8; 7 positions match TRBD1. Losses at the gene ends were 1 base for V and 7 bases for J; bases not matched to a gene: 7. Per the germline V gene, CDR1 is SGHVS and CDR2 is FQNEAQ. The length of the CDR3 is 15 residues. CDR3 bases: TGTGCCAGCAGCTTAGGGACAGGTCGCGGACAGCCCCAGCATTTT. It yields the protein CASSLGTGRGQPQHF.

This clone came up a few times. The V gene is TRBV19, the J gene TRBJ2-7; 8 nucleotides line up with TRBD1. The V gene end was trimmed by 6 bases and the J gene end by 5 bases; junction bases not matched to a gene: 12. CDR1 LNHDA and CDR2 SQIVND come from the germline V gene (reference sequence). The CDR3 has 15 residues. CDR3 region: CASRDTADREDEQYF. CDR3 nucleotide sequence: TGTGCCAGTAGGGATACCGCGGACAGGGAGGACGAGCAGTACTTC.